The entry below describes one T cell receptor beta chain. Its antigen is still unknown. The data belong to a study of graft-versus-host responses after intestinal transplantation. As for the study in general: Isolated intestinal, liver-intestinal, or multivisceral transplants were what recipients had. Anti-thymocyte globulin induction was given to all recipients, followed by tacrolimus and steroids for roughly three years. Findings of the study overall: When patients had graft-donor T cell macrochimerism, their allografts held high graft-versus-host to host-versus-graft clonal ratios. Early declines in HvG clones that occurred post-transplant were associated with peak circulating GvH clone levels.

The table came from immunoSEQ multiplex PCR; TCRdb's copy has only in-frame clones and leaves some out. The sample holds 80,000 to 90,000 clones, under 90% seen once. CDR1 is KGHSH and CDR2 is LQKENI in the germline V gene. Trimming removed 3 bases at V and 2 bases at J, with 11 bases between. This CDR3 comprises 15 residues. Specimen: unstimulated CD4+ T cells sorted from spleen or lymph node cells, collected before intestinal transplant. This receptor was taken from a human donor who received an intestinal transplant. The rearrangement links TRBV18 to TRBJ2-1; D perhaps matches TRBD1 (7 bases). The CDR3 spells CASSPRDSTYNEQFF. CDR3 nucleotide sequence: TGTGCCAGCTCACCGCGGGACAGTACCTACAATGAGCAGTTCTTC.